The present T cell receptor (beta chain) was sequenced within a study of early T cells in non-severe SARS-CoV-2 infection. Germline V lookup: CDR1 SNHLY, CDR2 FYNNEI. This CDR3 has 14 residues. With 8 bases removed from V and 1 base from J, the gap between germline ends came to 12 bases. One entry per CDR3 protein, called by TCRdb with MiXCR from the 5' RACE reads. The sample carries fewer than 65,000 distinct CDR3 sequences, around 9.3% recorded once. This clonotype was picked up a small number of times. V is TRBV2 and J is TRBJ2-1; TRBD1 might be the D (7 bases). The sample consisted of whole blood. This TCR was sampled from an adult who was a healthcare worker with PCR-confirmed SARS-CoV-2 infection or an uninfected control (not recorded which). CDR3 region: CASRPGGSYNEQFF. The CDR3 nucleotides read TGTGCCAGCCGTCCAGGGGGGTCCTACAATGAGCAGTTCTTC.